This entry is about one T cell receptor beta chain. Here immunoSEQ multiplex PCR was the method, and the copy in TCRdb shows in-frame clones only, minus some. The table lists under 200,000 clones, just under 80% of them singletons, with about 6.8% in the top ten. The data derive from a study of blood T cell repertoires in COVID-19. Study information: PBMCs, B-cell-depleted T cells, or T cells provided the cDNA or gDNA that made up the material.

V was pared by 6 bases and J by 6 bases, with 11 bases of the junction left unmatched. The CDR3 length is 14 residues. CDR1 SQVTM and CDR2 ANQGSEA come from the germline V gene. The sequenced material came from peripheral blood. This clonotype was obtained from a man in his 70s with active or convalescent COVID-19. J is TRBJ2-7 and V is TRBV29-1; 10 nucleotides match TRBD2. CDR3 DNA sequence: TGCAGCGTCGCAGCGGGGGGGCCCTCGCCCGAGCAGTACTTC. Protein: CSVAAGGPSPEQYF.